Sequencing of this T cell receptor beta chain was carried out in a study of early T cells in non-severe SARS-CoV-2 infection. Each CDR3 protein is one row after TCRdb ran MiXCR on the 5' RACE reads. The repertoire holds about 52,000 distinct CDR3 sequences, with 7% to 10% as singletons. This clonotype was counted a few times. The CDR3 length is 14 residues. Trimming removed 9 bases from V and 0 bases from J, with 11 bases in between. The sample taken for sequencing was whole blood. The chain recombines TRBV12-3 or TRBV12-4 with TRBJ1-4; D remains ambiguous. The TCR sequence derives from an adult who was a healthcare worker with PCR-confirmed SARS-CoV-2 infection or an uninfected control (not recorded which). CDR3: CASRFSSTNEKLFF. The CDR3 region has the DNA TGTGCCAGTCGGTTCAGCTCAACTAATGAAAAACTGTTTTTT.